Presented here are 18 T cell receptor beta chains from one specimen sequenced in a study of blood T cell repertoires in COVID-19. Libraries were prepared by immunoSEQ multiplex PCR; TCRdb keeps only in-frame clonotypes and omits some of them. The sample holds 210,000 or so clones, about 80% seen once. Sequencing was performed on PBMCs or T cells enriched from blood (not recorded which). These receptors all come from a woman between 50 and 59 years old who had been exposed to COVID-19.

V and J are TRBV19 and TRBJ2-3; D is possibly TRBD2 (5 bases). Trimming removed 5 bases at V and 3 bases at J, with 12 bases between. Germline V lookup: CDR1 LNHDA, CDR2 SQIVND (reference sequence). This CDR3 has 14 residues. The CDR3: CASSPGWETDTQYF. In DNA, the CDR3 is TGTGCCAGTAGTCCCGGGTGGGAGACAGATACGCAGTATTTT.

V gene TRBV29-1 combines with J gene TRBJ1-1; maybe TRBD1 (5 bases). Germline V lookup: CDR1 SQVTM, CDR2 ANQGSEA. V lost 6 bases and J 11 bases, leaving 13 bases between the germline ends. The CDR3 totals 10 residues. CDR3 amino acids: CSVGEGMAFF. Written as DNA, the CDR3 is TGCAGCGTGGGGGAGGGGATGGCTTTCTTT. The complete variable domain, with remaining parts taken from reference TRBV29-1 and TRBJ1-1, reads SAVISQKPSRDICQRGTSLTIQCQVDSQVTMMFWYRQQPGQSLTLIATANQGSEATYESGFVIDKFPISRPNLTFSTLTVSNMSPEDSSIYLCSVGEGMAFFGQGTRLTVV.

This clone turned up a few times. This chain links TRBV2 with TRBJ1-5; TRBD1 might be the D (5 bases). This CDR3 comprises 14 residues. Trimming shortened V by 4 bases and J by 7 bases, and 14 bases separated the two germline ends. In germline, CDR1 is SNHLY, CDR2 FYNNEI. CDR3 amino acids: CASSGLQGYQPQHF. The CDR3 coding sequence is TGTGCCAGCAGTGGACTGCAGGGCTACCAGCCCCAGCATTTT. The full variable domain, its missing parts supplied by reference TRBV2 and TRBJ1-5, is EPEVTQTPSHQVTQMGQEVILRCVPISNHLYFYWYRQILGQKVEFLVSFYNNEISEKSEIFDDQFSVERPDGSNFTLKIRSTKLEDSAMYFCASSGLQGYQPQHFGDGTRLSIL.

This chain uses TRBV6-6 with TRBJ1-5, with D perhaps matching TRBD1 (6 bases). The germline CDR1 and CDR2 sequences are MNHNY and SVGAGI (reference sequence). Trimming cost V 5 bases and J 4 bases, with 12 bases left between them. The CDR3 runs 14 residues. In DNA form, the CDR3 reads TGTGCCAGCAGTGTGGACAGACTAAATCAGCCCCAGCATTTT. As protein: CASSVDRLNQPQHF.

The chain is built from TRBV4-3 and TRBJ1-2, with D possibly TRBD1 on 5 matching bases. Germline CDR1 and CDR2: LGHNA and YSLEER. There are 13 residues in the CDR3. V was trimmed by 2 bases and J by 8 bases, leaving 12 bases between them. The CDR3 DNA sequence: TGCGCCAGCAGCCAAAGCAGGGATGGAGGCTACACCTTC. Translating gives CASSQSRDGGYTF.

V usage is TRBV5-1 and J usage is TRBJ1-2, with a weak D call TRBD1 (6 bases). V lost 5 bases to trimming and J lost 2 bases, with 10 bases between them. CDR3 length: 13 residues. CDR1 is SGHRS, CDR2 YFSETQ, per germline. The CDR3 sequence: CASSPDRNYGYTF. CDR3 sequence (DNA): TGCGCCAGCAGTCCCGACAGGAACTATGGCTACACCTTC.

V gene TRBV5-1 combines with J gene TRBJ1-3; 7 nucleotides align to TRBD1. The length of the CDR3 is 15 residues. J was trimmed by 1 base and V by 7 bases; bases with no gene match: 8. The V gene's germline CDR1 is SGHRS and CDR2 YFSETQ. The CDR3 reads CASSEQGSSGNTIYF. Written as DNA, the CDR3 is TGCGCCAGCTCAGAACAGGGGTCATCTGGAAACACCATATATTTT.

The genes are TRBV18 and TRBJ2-1, with D possibly TRBD1 on 5 matching bases. CDR1 is KGHSH, CDR2 LQKENI, per germline. This CDR3 spans 13 amino acids. The V end lost 3 bases, the J end lost 9 bases, and 12 bases lay between the germline ends. The DNA of the CDR3 is TGTGCCAGCTCACCGGGCCCACAGGCTGAGCAGTTCTTC. This gives the protein CASSPGPQAEQFF.

The chain uses TRBV4-3 and TRBJ2-1; D unclear. This CDR3 has 13 amino acids. The germline gives CDR1 LGHNA, CDR2 YSLEER. Trimming took 2 bases from V and 8 from J, leaving 10 bases between them. The CDR3 DNA is TGCGCCAGCAGCCAATCGAGAGTCCATGAGCAGTTCTTC. This codes for CASSQSRVHEQFF.

As DNA, the CDR3 is TGTGCCTGGAGTGTAGAGGGACTAGGGACAGATACGCAGTATTTT. It translates to CAWSVEGLGTDTQYF. This chain uses TRBV30 with TRBJ2-3; TRBD2 matches at 8 bases. The V gene's germline CDR1 is GTSNPN and CDR2 SVGIG (reference sequence). Trimming took 0 bases from V and 3 from J; bases not matched to a gene: 5. This CDR3 is built from 15 residues.

This clone has only one observation. This chain uses TRBV6-5 with TRBJ2-5; TRBD2 agrees at 13 bases. CDR3 length: 15 residues. Germline V gives CDR1 MNHEY, CDR2 SVGAGI. V shed 7 bases and J 5 bases; nucleotides not matched to a gene: 7. CDR3 region: CASKTSGGAWETQYF. The CDR3 DNA reads TGTGCCAGCAAAACTAGCGGGGGGGCGTGGGAGACCCAGTACTTC.

CDR3 in amino acids: CATSREGDRGRGKTQYF. Written as DNA, the CDR3 is TGTGCCACCAGCAGAGAGGGAGACAGGGGGCGAGGAAAGACCCAGTACTTC. This chain uses TRBV15 with TRBJ2-5, with 10 bases aligning to TRBD1. Germline loops: CDR1 LNHNV, CDR2 YYDKDF (reference sequence). V dropped 0 bases and J dropped 6; count of bases not matched to a gene: 10. This CDR3 spans 17 amino acids.

V gene TRBV4-3 combines with J gene TRBJ2-2; a weak D match, TRBD2 (6 bases). Looked up from germline, CDR1 is LGHNA and CDR2 is YSLEER. V dropped 3 bases and J dropped 0 bases, with 8 bases sitting between them. CDR3 length: 15 residues. The CDR3 DNA reads TGCGCCAGCAGCCACGGGGGAGCGAACACCGGGGAGCTGTTTTTT. This encodes CASSHGGANTGELFF.

This chain connects TRBV10-3 to TRBJ2-3, with 12 bases fitting TRBD2. The CDR3 covers 16 residues. In germline, CDR1 is ENHRY, CDR2 SYGVKD. The V segment lost 10 bases and the J segment 0 bases; nucleotides outside the gene matches: 8. CDR3 region: CATGTLAGGSTDTQYF. The DNA of the CDR3 is TGTGCCACCGGGACTCTAGCGGGGGGGAGCACAGATACGCAGTATTTT.

The rearrangement joins TRBV7-2 to TRBJ1-3, with D possibly matching TRBD1 (6 bases). CDR3 length: 16 amino acids. Germline-derived CDR1 and CDR2 are SGHTA and FQGNSA. The ends were cut back, 2 bases at V and 3 bases at J, with 14 bases in the middle. CDR3 in DNA: TGTGCCAGCAGCTTAAGGCAGGGGTTATTTGGAAACACCATATATTTT. Translation gives CASSLRQGLFGNTIYF.

This chain uses TRBV7-2 with TRBJ2-1; 11 positions match TRBD2. This CDR3 is built from 14 residues. V lost 6 bases to trimming and J lost 4 bases; unmatched junction nucleotides: 2. The germline V gene has CDR1 SGHTA and CDR2 FQGNSA. The CDR3 loop reads CASRIAGGYNEQFF. The CDR3 DNA reads as TGTGCCAGCAGGATAGCGGGGGGGTACAATGAGCAGTTCTTC. Together with reference TRBV7-2 and TRBJ2-1, the CDR3 gives the full variable domain: GAGVSQSPSNKVTEKGKDVELRCDPISGHTALYWYRQSLGQGLEFLIYFQGNSAPDKSGLPSDRFSAERTGGSVSTLTIQRTQQEDSAVYLCASRIAGGYNEQFFGPGTRLTVL.

The chain employs TRBV7-2 and TRBJ1-6, with D possibly TRBD1 on 6 matching bases. V shed 4 bases and J shed 13 bases, with 17 bases lying between them. The germline gives CDR1 SGHTA, CDR2 FQGNSA. This CDR3 comprises 14 residues. CDR3 sequence reads: CASSSGATGSPLHF. The CDR3 region has the DNA TGTGCCAGCAGCTCTGGAGCAACAGGGTCCCCCCTCCACTTT.

The chain combines TRBV10-3 with TRBJ2-5; 9 bases are a match to TRBD2. This CDR3 has 16 amino acids. From germline, CDR1 is ENHRY and CDR2 SYGVKD. Trimming at V came to 5 bases and at J to 1 base, leaving 8 bases not matched to a gene. The CDR3 DNA sequence: TGTGCCATCAGTAGCAAGGGAGCGGGGGGCCAAGAGACCCAGTACTTC. This sequence encodes CAISSKGAGGQETQYF.